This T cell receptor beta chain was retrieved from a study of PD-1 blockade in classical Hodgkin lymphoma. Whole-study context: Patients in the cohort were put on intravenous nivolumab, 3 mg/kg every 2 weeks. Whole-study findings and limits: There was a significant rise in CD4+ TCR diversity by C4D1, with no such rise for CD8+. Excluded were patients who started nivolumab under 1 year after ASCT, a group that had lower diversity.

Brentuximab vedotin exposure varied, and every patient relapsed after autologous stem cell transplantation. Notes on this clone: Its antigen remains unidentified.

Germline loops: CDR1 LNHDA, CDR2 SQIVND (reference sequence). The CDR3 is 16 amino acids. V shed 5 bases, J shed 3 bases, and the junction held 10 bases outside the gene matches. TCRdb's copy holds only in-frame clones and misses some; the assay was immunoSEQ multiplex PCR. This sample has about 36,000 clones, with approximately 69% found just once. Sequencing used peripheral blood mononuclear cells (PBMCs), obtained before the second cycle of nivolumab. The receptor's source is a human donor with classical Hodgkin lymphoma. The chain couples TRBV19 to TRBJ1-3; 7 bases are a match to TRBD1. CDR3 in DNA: TGTGCCAGTAGTGCACAGGGGTCTAGAGTTGGAAACACCATATATTTT. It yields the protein CASSAQGSRVGNTIYF.